This is a list of T cell receptor beta chains from one sample in a study of T cells in Graves' hyperthyroidism and ophthalmopathy. TCRdb reprocessed the multiplex PCR reads via MiXCR and lists one record per CDR3 protein. The table lists roughly 710,000 distinct CDR3 sequences, 30% to 40% of them singletons. The sequencing sample was made of blood. The source is a middle-aged woman with Graves' hyperthyroidism. Both conserved end residues are part of each CDR3. A D gene is named only where the DNA matches it firmly. Size values are once, few and many counts, or a class for expanded clones, and some rows have none.

cdr3_aa,cdr3_nt,v_call,clone_size,d_call,j_call
CASSPKDRGGNQPQHF,TGTGCCAGCAGTCCCAAGGACAGGGGGGGAAATCAGCCCCAGCATTTT,TRBV12-3/TRBV12-4,.,TRBD1,TRBJ1-5
CSAKGGTGVNSPLHF,TGCAGTGCTAAGGGAGGGACAGGCGTTAATTCACCCCTCCACTTT,TRBV20-1,many,TRBD1,TRBJ1-6
CSARAGNYNEQYF,TGCAGTGCTAGAGCGGGGAACTACAATGAGCAGTACTTC,TRBV20-1,.,.,TRBJ2-7
CSARVDRWGQLVAYNSPLHF,TGCAGTGCTAGAGTAGATCGTTGGGGACAGCTTGTCGCCTATAATTCACCCCTCCACTTT,TRBV20-1,few,TRBD1,TRBJ1-6
CASSLETDEAFF,TGTGCCAGCAGTTTGGAGACAGATGAAGCTTTCTTT,TRBV12-3/TRBV12-4,many,.,TRBJ1-1
CASKRERNSHEQYF,TGTGCCAGCAAGCGAGAAAGAAACTCCCACGAGCAGTACTTC,TRBV7-8,many,.,TRBJ2-7
CSAPGTGLTGAYGYTF,TGCAGTGCTCCCGGGACAGGGCTTACGGGGGCCTATGGCTACACCTTC,TRBV20-1,few,TRBD1,TRBJ1-2
CASGLAKREDRGHTEAFF,TGTGCTAGTGGTTTGGCTAAGAGGGAGGACCGAGGGCACACTGAAGCTTTCTTT,TRBV12-5,.,.,TRBJ1-1
CAISYRLGVAYGYTF,TGTGCCATCAGTTATAGACTTGGGGTAGCCTATGGCTACACCTTC,TRBV10-3,.,.,TRBJ1-2
CASSPRSGSDYEQYF,TGTGCCAGCAGCCCCCGGAGCGGGAGTGATTACGAGCAGTACTTC,TRBV7-2,.,TRBD2,TRBJ2-7
CASSVEGYEQYF,TGTGCCAGCAGCGTCGAAGGGTACGAGCAGTACTTC,TRBV9,many,.,TRBJ2-7
CASSLTLGAAGGYTF,TGCGCCAGCAGCCTCACCCTGGGGGCAGCGGGGGGCTACACCTTC,TRBV4-3,many,.,TRBJ1-2
CASSLSLYEQYF,TGTGCCAGCAGCCTTTCCCTCTACGAGCAGTACTTC,TRBV7-2,many,.,TRBJ2-7
CASSSEEAQYF,TGTGCCAGCAGCTCTGAAGAGGCCCAGTACTTC,TRBV7-9,.,.,TRBJ2-5
CASSGRVDEQYF,TGTGCCAGCAGTGGCAGGGTCGACGAGCAGTACTTC,TRBV6-1,.,.,TRBJ2-7
CASCSRVETQYF,TGTGCCAGCTGCTCCCGGGTGGAGACCCAGTACTTC,TRBV28,few,.,TRBJ2-5
CASSFPGQDHTEAFF,TGTGCCAGCAGCTTTCCGGGACAGGATCACACTGAAGCTTTCTTT,TRBV7-9,.,TRBD1,TRBJ1-1
CSASRDGPFNSPLHF,TGCAGTGCCTCCCGGGACGGCCCGTTTAATTCACCCCTCCACTTT,TRBV20-1,few,.,TRBJ1-6
CASSAVTERRNSPLHF,TGTGCCAGCAGTGCGGTGACGGAACGGCGAAATTCACCCCTCCACTTT,TRBV6-5,few,.,TRBJ1-6
CASTATANTEAFF,TGTGCCAGTACCGCGACAGCAAACACTGAAGCTTTCTTT,TRBV19,few,.,TRBJ1-1
CASSPLGGWSGNTIYF,TGTGCCAGCAGCCCGTTGGGGGGCTGGTCTGGAAACACCATATATTTT,TRBV12-3/TRBV12-4,few,.,TRBJ1-3
CASSSEGGHTEAFF,TGTGCCAGCAGCTCCGAAGGGGGCCACACTGAAGCTTTCTTT,TRBV9,many,TRBD1,TRBJ1-1
CASSWSGQASTEAFF,TGTGCCAGCAGCTGGTCCGGGCAGGCAAGCACTGAAGCTTTCTTT,TRBV5-5,few,.,TRBJ1-1
CAIGASYEQYF,TGTGCCATCGGTGCAAGCTACGAGCAGTACTTC,TRBV10-3,many,.,TRBJ2-7
CATSSLGQWELFF,TGTGCCACCAGCAGCCTCGGACAGTGGGAGCTGTTTTTT,TRBV15,.,.,TRBJ2-2
CASSFFLPSGANVLTF,TGTGCCAGCAGCTTTTTTCTGCCCTCTGGGGCCAACGTCCTGACTTTC,TRBV7-9,.,.,TRBJ2-6
CASSWDSSGANVLTF,TGTGCCAGCAGCTGGGACAGCTCTGGGGCCAACGTCCTGACTTTC,TRBV5-6,many,TRBD1,TRBJ2-6
CASSFGGAGYGYTF,TGTGCCAGCAGCTTCGGGGGCGCAGGCTATGGCTACACCTTC,TRBV7-2,many,.,TRBJ1-2
CASSFRGGGSNQPQHF,TGTGCCAGCAGTTTTAGGGGGGGCGGTAGCAATCAGCCCCAGCATTTT,TRBV12-3/TRBV12-4,few,.,TRBJ1-5
CASSLASQGGTNNSPLHF,TGTGCCAGCAGCTTAGCTTCACAGGGAGGAACGAATAATTCACCCCTCCACTTT,TRBV7-6,many,.,TRBJ1-6
CASSVGGGQLFSGANVLTF,TGTGCCAGCAGCGTAGGTGGTGGGCAGCTATTCTCTGGGGCCAACGTCCTGACTTTC,TRBV9,many,.,TRBJ2-6
CASSVTGYQETQYF,TGTGCCAGCAGCGTGACAGGTTACCAAGAGACCCAGTACTTC,TRBV7-3,many,.,TRBJ2-5
CSAGPGGDDGYTF,TGCAGTGCTGGACCAGGGGGCGATGATGGCTACACCTTC,TRBV20-1,.,TRBD1,TRBJ1-2
CATSRARNHQETQYF,TGTGCCACCAGCAGAGCTAGGAACCACCAAGAGACCCAGTACTTC,TRBV15,.,.,TRBJ2-5
CSASKYQETQYF,TGCAGTGCTTCAAAGTACCAAGAGACCCAGTACTTC,TRBV20-1,few,.,TRBJ2-5
CASSESQGLQAFF,TGTGCCAGCAGCGAATCACAGGGACTTCAAGCTTTCTTT,TRBV9,many,.,TRBJ1-1
CASIELQTYEQYF,TGTGCCAGCATCGAGTTACAGACATACGAGCAGTACTTC,TRBV6-6,.,.,TRBJ2-7
CASSYSTTRAYEQYF,TGTGCCAGCAGTTACTCGACGACGAGGGCCTACGAGCAGTACTTC,TRBV28,few,.,TRBJ2-7
CASSGGVSAEAFF,TGCGCCAGCAGCGGAGGGGTTTCGGCTGAAGCTTTCTTT,TRBV10-2,.,.,TRBJ1-1